The source of this T cell receptor beta chain is a study of brain T cells in children with intractable seizures. Data came from immunoSEQ multiplex PCR; TCRdb stores just in-frame clones and leaves some out. The data show around 100,000 clones, with approximately 94% seen just once and 3.8% held by the top ten. This clonotype originated in a boy under two years old with hemimegalencephaly and intractable seizures. The specimen was peripheral blood, collected at surgery.

This CDR3 reads CASSASGGAYNEQFF. In DNA form, the CDR3 reads TGTGCCAGCAGCGCTAGCGGGGGGGCCTACAATGAGCAGTTCTTC. The chain employs TRBV9 and TRBJ2-1; 12 nucleotides line up with TRBD2. Trimming cost V 3 bases and J 2 bases; bases outside gene matches: 0. Looked up from germline, CDR1 is SGDLS and CDR2 is YYNGEE. The CDR3 runs to 15 residues.